Shown below are 30 T cell receptor beta chains from a single sample sequenced in a study of identical twins. Each CDR3 protein gets one entry after TCRdb re-called the 5' RACE reads with MiXCR. Counted here are approximately 230,000 distinct CDR3 sequences, 6.5% occurring once; the ten biggest clones make up 13% to 15%. These data were also filed under a second study, of T cells expressing NK-cell markers.

The material sequenced was CD8+ T cells sorted from blood. These TCRs come from a woman in her late teens or twenties in good health.

The V call is TRBV20-1, the J call TRBJ2-1; D may be TRBD1 or TRBD2 (6 bases each). CDR3 length: 14 residues. Germline V lookup: CDR1 DFQATT, CDR2 SNEGSKA (reference sequence). Trimming took 3 bases from V and 5 from J, leaving 14 bases between them. The CDR3, as DNA: TGCAGTGCTAGCACGGGGGCCTTTAACAATGAGCAGTTCTTC. It codes for CSASTGAFNNEQFF.

This clonotype was detected a few times. The V and J genes are TRBV11-2 and TRBJ2-5; D is unresolved. Germline CDR1 is SGHAT and CDR2 is FQNNGV. This CDR3 spans 17 amino acids. Trimming cost V 2 bases and J 5 bases, with 21 bases left between them. The CDR3 spells CASSLKGTLSGRETQYF. The CDR3 region has the DNA TGTGCCAGCAGCTTAAAGGGTACCTTATCTGGTCGCGAGACCCAGTACTTC.

The chain is built from TRBV7-8 and TRBJ2-7; TRBD2 might be the D (5 bases). The CDR3 sequence is 16 residues long. The germline gives CDR1 SGHVS, CDR2 FQNEAQ. The V and J ends lost 0 bases and 0 bases respectively, with 12 bases between them. CDR3 DNA sequence: TGTGCCAGCAGCTTAGCGGGAGACGCCGTCTCCTACGAGCAGTACTTC. Translating it yields CASSLAGDAVSYEQYF.

This clonotype came up a few times. J is TRBJ1-2 and V is TRBV6-5; no firm D call. V gave up 2 bases and J gave up 4 bases, with 23 bases separating them. Germline loops: CDR1 MNHEY, CDR2 SVGAGI. CDR3 length: 18 residues. The CDR3 nucleotides read TGTGCCAGCAGTTACGACACAGATGCCCTTAAAGGATTCTATGGCTACACCTTC. It is translated as CASSYDTDALKGFYGYTF.

This clonotype appeared a few times. The chain has TRBV27 and TRBJ2-7, with 8 bases fitting TRBD2. This CDR3 is 15 amino acids long. CDR1 is MNHEY, CDR2 SMNVEV, per germline (reference sequence). Trimming cost V 5 bases and J 3 bases; bases outside gene matches: 9. The CDR3 sequence: CASSLIRTSSYEQYF. CDR3 bases: TGTGCCAGCAGTCTGATTCGGACTAGCAGCTACGAGCAGTACTTC.

This clonotype was observed a few times. This chain links TRBV7-6 with TRBJ2-3, with 10 bases that match TRBD1. Germline loops: CDR1 SGHVS, CDR2 FNYEAQ. V shed 3 bases and J 4 bases; nucleotides not matched to a gene: 7. There are 16 residues in the CDR3. The chain's CDR3 is CASSFRGTGAPDTQYF. CDR3 coding DNA: TGTGCCAGCAGCTTCCGAGGGACAGGGGCCCCAGATACGCAGTATTTT. Variable domain in full (rest from reference TRBV7-6 and TRBJ2-3): GAGVSQSPRYKVTKRGQDVALRCDPISGHVSLYWYRQALGQGPEFLTYFNYEAQQDKSGLPNDRFSAERPEGSISTLTIQRTEQRDSAMYRCASSFRGTGAPDTQYFGPGTRLTVL.

The chain links TRBV6-2 or TRBV6-3 to TRBJ1-1; D call uncertain. The V and J ends lost 5 bases and 4 bases respectively, with 14 bases between them. Germline V gene data show CDR1 as MNHEY and CDR2 as SVGEGT. The CDR3 sequence is 14 residues long. The DNA for the CDR3 is TGTGCCAGCAGTCACAGCCCCATCGGCACTGAAGCTTTCTTT. It encodes CASSHSPIGTEAFF.

The rearrangement links TRBV12-3 or TRBV12-4 to TRBJ2-7, with TRBD1 as a possible D gene (6 bases). The CDR3 is 12 amino acids. Trimming took off 8 bases at V and 5 bases at J, with 13 bases between the two ends. This CDR3 reads CASGLGAHEQYF. CDR3 nucleotide sequence: TGTGCCAGCGGATTGGGGGCCCACGAGCAGTACTTC.

V gene TRBV12-5 combines with J gene TRBJ2-7, with D hard to call. CDR1 is LGHNT and CDR2 is FRNRAP in the germline V gene. V lost 0 bases and J 3 bases, leaving 12 bases between the germline ends. This CDR3 has 15 amino acids. CDR3 region: CASGLVGPIIYEQYF. As DNA, the CDR3 is TGTGCTAGTGGTTTGGTAGGGCCGATCATCTACGAGCAGTACTTC.

The rearrangement joins TRBV11-3 to TRBJ2-3, with D possibly being TRBD2 (6 bases). The ends were cut back, 1 base at V and 2 bases at J, with 16 bases in the middle. This CDR3 contains 17 residues. CDR1 SGHNT and CDR2 YENEEA come from the germline V gene. CDR3 region: CASSLVGLAEITDTQYF. In DNA, the CDR3 is TGTGCCAGCAGCTTAGTTGGGTTAGCGGAGATCACAGATACGCAGTATTTT.

V gene TRBV14 combines with J gene TRBJ2-7; TRBD2 is a possible D gene (6 bases). Trimming removed 4 bases from V and 5 bases from J, with 9 bases in between. Germline V gene data show CDR1 as SGHDN and CDR2 as FVKESK. The CDR3 is 12 amino acids. In nucleotides, the CDR3 is TGTGCCAGCAGCCCGACTAGAAACGAGCAGTACTTC. It is translated as CASSPTRNEQYF. The full variable domain, in which reference TRBV14 and TRBJ2-7 provide the parts outside the CDR3, is EAGVTQFPSHSVIEKGQTVTLRCDPISGHDNLYWYRRVMGKEIKFLLHFVKESKQDESGMPNNRFLAERTGGTYSTLKVQPAELEDSGVYFCASSPTRNEQYFGPGTRLTVT.

This clonotype was counted at least ten times. The J gene is TRBJ1-2, the V gene TRBV4-3; D is possibly TRBD1 (5 bases). Per the germline V gene, CDR1 is LGHNA and CDR2 is YSLEER. The CDR3 consists of 14 residues. Trimming took off 0 bases at V and 4 bases at J, with 9 bases between the two ends. The CDR3 DNA sequence: TGCGCCAGCAGCCAAGAGACCACAGGCTATGGCTACACCTTC. It yields the protein CASSQETTGYGYTF.

This clonotype showed up many times. The CDR3 nucleotides read TGTGCCAGCAGCCAATATATGGGGCGGCTTAATGAAAAACTGTTTTTT. Residues: CASSQYMGRLNEKLFF. The chain links TRBV16 to TRBJ1-4, with D maybe TRBD1 (5 bases). In germline, CDR1 is KGHSY, CDR2 FQNENV. Trimming removed 1 base at V and 4 bases at J, with 13 bases between. The CDR3 loop spans 16 amino acids.

V gene TRBV7-9 combines with J gene TRBJ2-5; 7 nucleotides agree with TRBD2. The CDR3 contains 15 residues. CDR1 SEHNR and CDR2 FQNEAQ come from the germline V gene (reference sequence). V dropped 5 bases and J dropped 2; count of bases not matched to a gene: 8. CDR3 DNA: TGTGCCAGCAGCCCGGGGGACTATTATCAAGAGACCCAGTACTTC. Encoded protein: CASSPGDYYQETQYF.

The chain has TRBV7-6 and TRBJ1-1; D is perhaps TRBD1 (5 bases). The V end lost 1 base, the J end lost 7 bases, and 13 bases lay between the germline ends. This CDR3 region has 14 residues. Germline V gives CDR1 SGHVS, CDR2 FNYEAQ. CDR3 coding DNA: TGTGCCAGCAGCTTAGTGGGGGAGGATGGTGAAGCTTTCTTT. It is translated as CASSLVGEDGEAFF.

V gene TRBV6-5 combines with J gene TRBJ2-4, with a weak D call TRBD2 (5 bases). The germline V gene has CDR1 MNHEY and CDR2 SVGAGI. V shed 2 bases and J shed 5 bases, with 16 bases lying between them. The CDR3 length is 16 residues. CDR3 bases: TGTGCCAGCAGTTACCCTCCGGGCTCAGCGGAAAACATTCAGTACTTC. It codes for CASSYPPGSAENIQYF.

V is TRBV7-6 and J is TRBJ1-4; 8 bases line up with TRBD1. With V trimmed by 4 bases and J by 0 bases, 13 bases remained unmatched. This CDR3 is built from 19 residues. CDR1 SGHVS and CDR2 FNYEAQ come from the germline V gene. This CDR3 is CASSWRQGWASATNEKLFF. The CDR3, as DNA: TGTGCCAGCAGCTGGCGACAGGGGTGGGCTTCTGCAACTAATGAAAAACTGTTTTTT. The entire variable domain, with the rest obtained from reference TRBV7-6 and TRBJ1-4, is as follows: GAGVSQSPRYKVTKRGQDVALRCDPISGHVSLYWYRQALGQGPEFLTYFNYEAQQDKSGLPNDRFSAERPEGSISTLTIQRTEQRDSAMYRCASSWRQGWASATNEKLFFGSGTQLSVL.

This clonotype was picked up many times. The chain employs TRBV12-3 or TRBV12-4 and TRBJ2-1, with D possibly called TRBD1 or TRBD2 (6 bases each). CDR3 length equals 15 residues. Trimming removed 7 bases at V and 2 bases at J, with 15 bases between. Written as DNA, the CDR3 is TGTGCCAGCACCCCGGGGGCATCAACCTACAATGAGCAGTTCTTC. Translation gives CASTPGASTYNEQFF.

This clonotype was detected a few times. The J gene is TRBJ2-7, the V gene TRBV6-1, with D possibly matching TRBD2 (6 bases). This CDR3 is built from 11 residues. Germline assignment: CDR1 MNHNS and CDR2 SASEGT. Trimming cost V 7 bases and J 5 bases, with 9 bases left between them. CDR3 sequence: CASKRGDEQYF. The CDR3 nucleotides are TGTGCCAGCAAGCGCGGGGACGAGCAGTACTTC.

In its sample, this clonotype was seen many times. The gene calls are TRBV20-1 and TRBJ2-7, with D unresolved. Trimming left V 8 bases short and J 6 bases short, with 23 bases between. Germline loops: CDR1 DFQATT, CDR2 SNEGSKA (reference sequence). The CDR3 spans 14 residues. CDR3 DNA sequence: TGCAGTACACCGCCCCATAGGAAGTCGGGCGAGCAGTACTTC. It specifies CSTPPHRKSGEQYF.

In its sample, this clonotype was seen many times. The CDR3 region is CASSTLGGDMDNEQFF. The CDR3 DNA reads as TGCGCCAGCAGCACACTTGGCGGGGATATGGACAATGAGCAGTTCTTC. The chain carries TRBV4-3 and TRBJ2-1; D perhaps matches TRBD2 (6 bases). V was clipped by 5 bases and J by 5 bases, with 19 bases between them. The germline CDR1 and CDR2 sequences are LGHNA and YSLEER. This CDR3 comprises 16 residues.

V and J are TRBV9 and TRBJ1-2; D is ambiguous. The CDR3 contains 11 residues. CDR1 and CDR2 from the germline V gene are SGDLS and YYNGEE. The V end was cut by 0 bases, the J end by 7 bases, with 4 bases between. Here the CDR3 DNA reads TGTGCCAGCAGCGTAGCTGGTGGCTACACCTTC. Translated: CASSVAGGYTF.

This chain links TRBV3-1 with TRBJ2-5; no clear D gene. Germline V gene lookup returns CDR1 LGHDT and CDR2 YNNKEL (reference sequence). The CDR3 is 14 residues long. V dropped 1 base and J dropped 3 bases, with 9 bases sitting between them. For the CDR3, the DNA is TGTGCCAGCAGCCAAGCCTACGTCGAAGAGACCCAGTACTTC. Translation gives CASSQAYVEETQYF.

The sample holds a few counts of this clonotype. The rearrangement uses TRBV9 and TRBJ2-6; TRBD1 matches 7 bases. The CDR3 length is 17 residues. From germline, CDR1 is SGDLS and CDR2 YYNGEE. The ends lost 0 bases at V and 4 bases at J; junction bases unmatched: 7. Here the CDR3 reads CASSVGGGATGANVLTF. As DNA, the CDR3 is TGTGCCAGCAGCGTAGGAGGGGGCGCGACCGGGGCCAACGTCCTGACTTTC.

This clonotype was recorded many times. J is TRBJ1-5 and V is TRBV4-1, with 9 bases fitting TRBD1. V lost 3 bases, J lost 6 bases, and 6 bases stayed unmatched. Germline CDR1 reads MGHRA; CDR2 reads YSYEKL. The CDR3 spans 15 residues. CDR3 coding DNA: TGCGCCAGCAGCCAGGACAGGGGTGGAGGTCAGCCCCAGCATTTT. Translated: CASSQDRGGGQPQHF.

V usage is TRBV7-9 and J usage is TRBJ2-3; D gene ambiguous. The germline CDR1 and CDR2 sequences are SEHNR and FQNEAQ (reference sequence). CDR3 length equals 15 residues. Trimming cost V 3 bases and J 1 base, with 11 bases left between them. The CDR3, as DNA: TGTGCCAGCAGCTTCCCGGACGGACGCACAGATACGCAGTATTTT. The encoded protein is CASSFPDGRTDTQYF.

This clonotype appeared a few times. The CDR3 nucleotides read TGTGCCAGCAGCTGGGGACAATCCCTATATGGCTACACCTTC. Translating gives CASSWGQSLYGYTF. The chain is built from TRBV5-6 and TRBJ1-2; TRBD1 is a possible D gene (6 bases). Germline V lookup: CDR1 SGHDT, CDR2 YYEEEE. Trimming pared 3 bases from V and 5 bases from J, leaving 14 bases between. This CDR3 spans 14 amino acids.

This clonotype was counted at least ten times. The rearrangement joins TRBV12-3 or TRBV12-4 to TRBJ2-1; TRBD2 agrees at 9 bases. With V trimmed by 7 bases and J by 3 bases, 10 bases remained unmatched. The CDR3 runs to 16 residues. For the CDR3, the DNA is TGTGCCAGCACCCCTCGAGCGGGGGGTCTCTACAATGAGCAGTTCTTC. It is translated as CASTPRAGGLYNEQFF.

There are a few counts of this clonotype. The chain couples TRBV11-2 to TRBJ2-1; 8 bases agree with TRBD1. Germline trimming cut 3 bases from V and 0 bases from J; bases unmatched to any gene: 16. The CDR3 has 20 amino acids. Looked up from germline, CDR1 is SGHAT and CDR2 is FQNNGV. CDR3 DNA sequence: TGTGCCAGCAGCTTGGTCCCGGGACAGGCAGCGCAGGGCTCCTACAATGAGCAGTTCTTC. Amino acids: CASSLVPGQAAQGSYNEQFF.

The chain employs TRBV21-1 and TRBJ1-2; the table calls TRBD1, which could not be checked here. TRBV21-1 is termed a pseudogene. The CDR3 extends over 14 amino acids. This CDR3 reads CASSIKPGGRSYTF. CDR3 DNA: TGTGCCAGCAGCATTAAACCGGGTGGCCGCAGCTACACCTTC.